The TCR beta chain described here comes from a study of PD-1 blockade in classical Hodgkin lymphoma. Study-wide results and caveats: No one has yet defined what causes the repertoire differences, which may be disease activity or prior therapy. Complete responders matched newly diagnosed patients in baseline diversity.

Time point specified: cycle 4 day 1 (C4D1), after 5 to 7 weeks of nivolumab. Each patient relapsed following autologous stem cell transplantation, and prior brentuximab vedotin exposure differed. A remark on this clone: Its antigen is still unknown.

The table came from immunoSEQ multiplex PCR; TCRdb's copy has only in-frame clones and leaves some out. The profile shows some 93,000 clones, roughly 73% of them singletons. The sequence was obtained from a human donor with classical Hodgkin lymphoma. Sequenced here: peripheral blood mononuclear cells (PBMCs), sampled before the fourth cycle of nivolumab.

CDR3: CASSYGSGGVTDTQYF. The CDR3 nucleotides are TGTGCCAGCAGTTACGGAAGCGGGGGGGTCACAGATACGCAGTATTTT. The chain joins TRBV6-5 to TRBJ2-3, with 10 bases matching TRBD2. Germline assignment: CDR1 MNHEY and CDR2 SVGAGI. This CDR3 is built from 16 residues. With 2 bases clipped from V and 2 bases from J, the junction kept 4 bases outside the gene matches.